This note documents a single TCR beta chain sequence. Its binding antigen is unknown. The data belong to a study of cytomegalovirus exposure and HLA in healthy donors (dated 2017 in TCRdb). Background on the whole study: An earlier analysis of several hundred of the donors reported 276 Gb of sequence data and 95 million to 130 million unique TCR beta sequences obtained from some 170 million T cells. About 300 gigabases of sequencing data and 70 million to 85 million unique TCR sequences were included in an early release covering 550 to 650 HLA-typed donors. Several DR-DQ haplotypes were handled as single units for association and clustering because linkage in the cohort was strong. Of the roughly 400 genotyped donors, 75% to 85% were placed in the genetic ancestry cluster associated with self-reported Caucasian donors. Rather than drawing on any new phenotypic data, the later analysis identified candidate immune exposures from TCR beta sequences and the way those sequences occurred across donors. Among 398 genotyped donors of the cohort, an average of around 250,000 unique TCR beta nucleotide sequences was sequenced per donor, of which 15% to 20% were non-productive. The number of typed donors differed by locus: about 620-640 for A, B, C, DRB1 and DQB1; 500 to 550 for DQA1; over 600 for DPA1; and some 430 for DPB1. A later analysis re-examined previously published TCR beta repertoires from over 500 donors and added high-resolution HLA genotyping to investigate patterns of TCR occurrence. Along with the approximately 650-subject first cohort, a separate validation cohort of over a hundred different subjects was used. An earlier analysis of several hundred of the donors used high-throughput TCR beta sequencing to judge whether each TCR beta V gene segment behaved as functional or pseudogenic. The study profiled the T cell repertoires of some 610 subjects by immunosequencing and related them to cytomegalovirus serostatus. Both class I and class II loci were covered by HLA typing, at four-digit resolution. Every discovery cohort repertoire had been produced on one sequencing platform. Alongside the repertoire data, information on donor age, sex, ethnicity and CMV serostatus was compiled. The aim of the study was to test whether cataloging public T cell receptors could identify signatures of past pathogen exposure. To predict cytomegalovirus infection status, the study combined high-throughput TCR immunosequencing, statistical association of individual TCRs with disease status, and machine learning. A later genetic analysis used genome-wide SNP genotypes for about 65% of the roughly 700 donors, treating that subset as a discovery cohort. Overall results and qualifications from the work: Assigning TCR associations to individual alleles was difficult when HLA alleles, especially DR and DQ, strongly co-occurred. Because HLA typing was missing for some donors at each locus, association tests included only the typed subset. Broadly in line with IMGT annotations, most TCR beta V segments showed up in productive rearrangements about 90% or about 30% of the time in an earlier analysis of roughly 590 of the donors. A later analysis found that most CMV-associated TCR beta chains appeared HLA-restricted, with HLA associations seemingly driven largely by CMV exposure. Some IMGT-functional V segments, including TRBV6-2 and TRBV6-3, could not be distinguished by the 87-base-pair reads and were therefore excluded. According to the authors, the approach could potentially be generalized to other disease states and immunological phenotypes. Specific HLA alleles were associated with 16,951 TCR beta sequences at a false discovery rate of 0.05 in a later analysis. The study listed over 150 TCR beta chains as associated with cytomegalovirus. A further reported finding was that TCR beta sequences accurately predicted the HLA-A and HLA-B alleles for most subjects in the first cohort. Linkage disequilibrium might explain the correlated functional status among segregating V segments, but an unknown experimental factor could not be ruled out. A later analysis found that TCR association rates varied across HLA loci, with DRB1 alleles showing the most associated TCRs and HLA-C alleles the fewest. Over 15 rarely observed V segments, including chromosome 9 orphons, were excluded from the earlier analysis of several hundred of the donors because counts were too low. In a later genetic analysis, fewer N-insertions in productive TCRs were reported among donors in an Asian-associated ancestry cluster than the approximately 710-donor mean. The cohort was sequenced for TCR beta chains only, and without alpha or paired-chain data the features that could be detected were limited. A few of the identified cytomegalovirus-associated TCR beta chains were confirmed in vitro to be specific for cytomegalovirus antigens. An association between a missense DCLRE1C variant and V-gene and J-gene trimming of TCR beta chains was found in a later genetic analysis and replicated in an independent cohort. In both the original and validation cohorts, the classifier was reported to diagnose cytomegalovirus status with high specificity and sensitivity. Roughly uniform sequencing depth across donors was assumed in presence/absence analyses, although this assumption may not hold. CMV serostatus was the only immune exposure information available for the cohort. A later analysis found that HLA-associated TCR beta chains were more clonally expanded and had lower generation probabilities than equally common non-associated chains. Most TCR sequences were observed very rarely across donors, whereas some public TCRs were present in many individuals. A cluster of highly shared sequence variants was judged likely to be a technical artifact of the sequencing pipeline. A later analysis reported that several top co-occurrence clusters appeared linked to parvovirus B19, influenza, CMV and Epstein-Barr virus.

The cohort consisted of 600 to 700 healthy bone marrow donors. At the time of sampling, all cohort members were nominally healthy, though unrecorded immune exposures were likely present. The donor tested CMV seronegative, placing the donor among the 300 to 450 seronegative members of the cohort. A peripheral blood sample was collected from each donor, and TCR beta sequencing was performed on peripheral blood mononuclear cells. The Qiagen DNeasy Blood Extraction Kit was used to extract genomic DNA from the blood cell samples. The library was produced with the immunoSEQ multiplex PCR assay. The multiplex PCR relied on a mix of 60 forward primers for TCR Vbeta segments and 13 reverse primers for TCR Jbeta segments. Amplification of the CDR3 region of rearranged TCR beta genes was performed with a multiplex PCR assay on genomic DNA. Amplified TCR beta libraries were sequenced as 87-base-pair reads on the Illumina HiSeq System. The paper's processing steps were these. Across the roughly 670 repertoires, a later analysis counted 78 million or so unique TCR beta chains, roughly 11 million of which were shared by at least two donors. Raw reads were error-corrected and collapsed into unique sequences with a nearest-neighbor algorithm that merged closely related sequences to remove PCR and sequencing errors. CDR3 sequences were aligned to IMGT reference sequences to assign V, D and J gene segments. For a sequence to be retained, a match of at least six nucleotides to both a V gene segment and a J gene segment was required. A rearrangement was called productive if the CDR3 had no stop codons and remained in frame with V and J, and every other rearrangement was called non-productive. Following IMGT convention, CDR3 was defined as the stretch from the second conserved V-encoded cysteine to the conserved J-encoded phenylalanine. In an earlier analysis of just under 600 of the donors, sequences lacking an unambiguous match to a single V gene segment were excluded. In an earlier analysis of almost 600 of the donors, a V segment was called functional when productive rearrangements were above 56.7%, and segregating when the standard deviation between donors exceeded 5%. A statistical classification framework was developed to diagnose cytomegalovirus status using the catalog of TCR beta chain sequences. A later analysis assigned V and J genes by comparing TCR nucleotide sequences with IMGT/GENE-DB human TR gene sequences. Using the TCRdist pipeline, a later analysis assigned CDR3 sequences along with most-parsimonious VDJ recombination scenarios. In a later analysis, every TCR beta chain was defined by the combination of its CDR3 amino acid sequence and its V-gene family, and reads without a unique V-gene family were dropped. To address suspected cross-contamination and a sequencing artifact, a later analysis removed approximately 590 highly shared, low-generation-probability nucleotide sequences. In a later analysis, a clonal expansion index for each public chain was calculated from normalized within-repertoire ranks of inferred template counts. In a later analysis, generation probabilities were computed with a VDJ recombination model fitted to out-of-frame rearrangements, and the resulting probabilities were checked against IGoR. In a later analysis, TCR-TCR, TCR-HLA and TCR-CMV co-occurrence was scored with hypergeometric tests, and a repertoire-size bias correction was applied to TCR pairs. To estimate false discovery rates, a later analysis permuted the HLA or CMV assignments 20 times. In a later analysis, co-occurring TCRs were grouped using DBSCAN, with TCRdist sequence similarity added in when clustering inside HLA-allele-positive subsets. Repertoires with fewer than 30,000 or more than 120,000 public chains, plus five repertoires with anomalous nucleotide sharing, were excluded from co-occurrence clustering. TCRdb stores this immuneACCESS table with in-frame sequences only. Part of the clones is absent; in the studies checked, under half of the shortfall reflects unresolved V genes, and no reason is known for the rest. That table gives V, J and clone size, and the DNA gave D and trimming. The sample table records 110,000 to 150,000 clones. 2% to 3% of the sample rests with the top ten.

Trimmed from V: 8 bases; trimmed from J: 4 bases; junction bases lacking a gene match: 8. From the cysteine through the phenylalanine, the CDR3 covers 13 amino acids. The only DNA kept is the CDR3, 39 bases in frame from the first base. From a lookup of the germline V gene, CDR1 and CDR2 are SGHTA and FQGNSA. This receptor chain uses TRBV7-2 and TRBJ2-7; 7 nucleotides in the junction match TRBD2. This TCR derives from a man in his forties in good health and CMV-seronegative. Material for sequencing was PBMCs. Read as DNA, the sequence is TGTGCCAGCGGGTCCCAAGCGGGGTACGAGCAGTACTTC. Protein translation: CASGSQAGYEQYF.